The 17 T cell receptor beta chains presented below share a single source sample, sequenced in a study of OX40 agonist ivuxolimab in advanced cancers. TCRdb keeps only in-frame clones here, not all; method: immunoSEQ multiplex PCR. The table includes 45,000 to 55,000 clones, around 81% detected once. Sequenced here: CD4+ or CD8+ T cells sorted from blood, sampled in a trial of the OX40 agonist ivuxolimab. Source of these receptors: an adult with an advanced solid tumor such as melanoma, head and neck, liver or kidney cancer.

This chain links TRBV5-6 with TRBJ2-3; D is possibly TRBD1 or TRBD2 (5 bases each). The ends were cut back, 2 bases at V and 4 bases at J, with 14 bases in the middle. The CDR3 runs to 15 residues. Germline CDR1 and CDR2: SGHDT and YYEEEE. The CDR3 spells CASSLGTEDPDTQYF. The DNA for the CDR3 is TGTGCCAGCAGCTTAGGGACGGAAGATCCAGATACGCAGTATTTT.

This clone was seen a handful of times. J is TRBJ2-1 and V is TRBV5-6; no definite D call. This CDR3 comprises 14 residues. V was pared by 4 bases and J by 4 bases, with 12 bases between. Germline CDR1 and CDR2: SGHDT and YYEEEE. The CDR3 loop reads CASSQNTAYNEQFF. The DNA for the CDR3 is TGTGCCAGCAGCCAGAATACAGCTTACAATGAGCAGTTCTTC.

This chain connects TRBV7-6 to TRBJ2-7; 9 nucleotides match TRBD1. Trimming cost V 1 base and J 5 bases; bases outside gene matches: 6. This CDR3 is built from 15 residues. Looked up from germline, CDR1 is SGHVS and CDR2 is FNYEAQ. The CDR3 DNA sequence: TGTGCCAGCAGCTTAGGGGGACAGGGTATGAACGAGCAGTACTTC. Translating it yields CASSLGGQGMNEQYF.

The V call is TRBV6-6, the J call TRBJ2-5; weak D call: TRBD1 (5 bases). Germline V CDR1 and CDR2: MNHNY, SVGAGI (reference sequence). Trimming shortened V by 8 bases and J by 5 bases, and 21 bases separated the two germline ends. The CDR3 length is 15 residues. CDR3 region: CASQLGATSAETQYF. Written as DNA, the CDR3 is TGTGCCAGCCAACTTGGGGCTACCTCTGCGGAGACCCAGTACTTC.

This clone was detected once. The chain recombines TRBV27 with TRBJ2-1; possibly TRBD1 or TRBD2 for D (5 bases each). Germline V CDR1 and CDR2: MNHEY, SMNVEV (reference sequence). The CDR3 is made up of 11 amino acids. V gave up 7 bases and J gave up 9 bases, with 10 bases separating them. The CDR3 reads CASILRGEQFF. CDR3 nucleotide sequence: TGTGCCAGCATCCTGAGGGGTGAGCAGTTCTTC.

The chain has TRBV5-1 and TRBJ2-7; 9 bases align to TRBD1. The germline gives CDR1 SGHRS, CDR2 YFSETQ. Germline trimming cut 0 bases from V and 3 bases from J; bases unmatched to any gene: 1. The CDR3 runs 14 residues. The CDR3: CASSLAGQGYEQYF. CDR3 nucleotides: TGCGCCAGCAGCTTGGCGGGACAGGGCTACGAGCAGTACTTC.

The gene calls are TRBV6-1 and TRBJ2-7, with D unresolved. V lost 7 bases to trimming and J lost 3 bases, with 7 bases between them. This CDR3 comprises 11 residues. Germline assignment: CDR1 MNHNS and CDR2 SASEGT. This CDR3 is CASNDGYEQYV. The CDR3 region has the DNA TGTGCCAGCAATGACGGCTACGAGCAGTACGTC.

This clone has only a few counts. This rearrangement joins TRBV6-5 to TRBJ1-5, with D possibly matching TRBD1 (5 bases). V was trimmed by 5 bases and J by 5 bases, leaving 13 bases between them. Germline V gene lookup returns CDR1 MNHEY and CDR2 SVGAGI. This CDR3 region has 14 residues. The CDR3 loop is CASSTRQIDQPQHF. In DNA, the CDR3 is TGTGCCAGCAGTACTAGACAGATTGATCAGCCCCAGCATTTT.

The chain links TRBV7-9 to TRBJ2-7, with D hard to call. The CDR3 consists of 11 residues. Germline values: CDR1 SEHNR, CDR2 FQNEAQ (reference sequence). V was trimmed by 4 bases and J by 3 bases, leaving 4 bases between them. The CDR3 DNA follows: TGTGCCAGCAGCTCCCACTACGAGCAGTACTTC. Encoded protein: CASSSHYEQYF. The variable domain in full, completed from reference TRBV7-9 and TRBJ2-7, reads DTGVSQNPRHKITKRGQNVTFRCDPISEHNRLYWYRQTLGQGPEFLTYFQNEAQLEKSRLLSDRFSAERPKGSFSTLEIQRTEQGDSAMYLCASSSHYEQYFGPGTRLTVT.

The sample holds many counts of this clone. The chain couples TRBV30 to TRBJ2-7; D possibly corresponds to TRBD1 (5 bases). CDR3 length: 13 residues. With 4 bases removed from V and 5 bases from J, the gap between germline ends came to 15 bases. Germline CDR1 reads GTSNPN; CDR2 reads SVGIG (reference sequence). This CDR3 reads CAWTGFNGHEQYF. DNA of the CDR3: TGTGCCTGGACAGGGTTCAATGGCCACGAGCAGTACTTC.

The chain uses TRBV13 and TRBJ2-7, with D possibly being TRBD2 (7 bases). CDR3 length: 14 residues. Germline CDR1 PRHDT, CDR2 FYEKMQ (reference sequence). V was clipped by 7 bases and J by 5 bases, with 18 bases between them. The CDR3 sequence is CASKGGGPDNEQYF. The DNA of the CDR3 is TGTGCCAGCAAAGGGGGAGGGCCTGACAACGAGCAGTACTTC.

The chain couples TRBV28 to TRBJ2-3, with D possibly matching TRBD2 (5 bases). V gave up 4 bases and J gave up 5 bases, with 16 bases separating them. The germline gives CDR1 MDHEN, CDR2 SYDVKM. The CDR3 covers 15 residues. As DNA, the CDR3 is TGTGCCAGCAGTTACCGTAGCGCCGGGGAAGATACGCAGTATTTT. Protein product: CASSYRSAGEDTQYF.

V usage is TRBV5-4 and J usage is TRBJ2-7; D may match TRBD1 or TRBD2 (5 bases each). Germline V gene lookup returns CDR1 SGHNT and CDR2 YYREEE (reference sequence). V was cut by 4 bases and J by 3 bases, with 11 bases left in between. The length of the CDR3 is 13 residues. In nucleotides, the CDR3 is TGTGCCAGCAGCCTCGGGGCCCACTACGAGCAGTACTTC. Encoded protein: CASSLGAHYEQYF.

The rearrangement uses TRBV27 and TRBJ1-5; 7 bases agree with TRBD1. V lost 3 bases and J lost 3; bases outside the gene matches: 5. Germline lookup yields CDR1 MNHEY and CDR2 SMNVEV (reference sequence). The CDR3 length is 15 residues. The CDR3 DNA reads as TGTGCCAGCAGTTTTTTCGGACAGGTCAATCAGCCCCAGCATTTT. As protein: CASSFFGQVNQPQHF.

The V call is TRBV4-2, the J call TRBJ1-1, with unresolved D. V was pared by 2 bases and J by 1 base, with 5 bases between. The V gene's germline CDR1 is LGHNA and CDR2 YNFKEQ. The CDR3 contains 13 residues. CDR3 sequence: CASSQSSNTEAFF. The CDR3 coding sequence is TGTGCCAGCAGCCAATCCTCGAACACTGAAGCTTTCTTT.

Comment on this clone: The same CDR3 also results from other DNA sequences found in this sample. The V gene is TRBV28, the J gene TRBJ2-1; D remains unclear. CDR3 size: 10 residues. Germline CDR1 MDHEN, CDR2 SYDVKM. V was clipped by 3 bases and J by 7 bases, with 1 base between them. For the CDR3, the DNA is TGTGCCAGCAGTTTTAATGAGCAGTTCTTC. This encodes CASSFNEQFF.

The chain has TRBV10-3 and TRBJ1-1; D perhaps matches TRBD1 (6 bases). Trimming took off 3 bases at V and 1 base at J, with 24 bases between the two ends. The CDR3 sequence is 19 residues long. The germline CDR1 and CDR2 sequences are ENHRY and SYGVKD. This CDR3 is CAISDLTGGRGRANTEAFF. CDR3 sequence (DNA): TGTGCCATCAGTGACCTGACAGGCGGGAGGGGTCGGGCGAACACTGAAGCTTTCTTT.